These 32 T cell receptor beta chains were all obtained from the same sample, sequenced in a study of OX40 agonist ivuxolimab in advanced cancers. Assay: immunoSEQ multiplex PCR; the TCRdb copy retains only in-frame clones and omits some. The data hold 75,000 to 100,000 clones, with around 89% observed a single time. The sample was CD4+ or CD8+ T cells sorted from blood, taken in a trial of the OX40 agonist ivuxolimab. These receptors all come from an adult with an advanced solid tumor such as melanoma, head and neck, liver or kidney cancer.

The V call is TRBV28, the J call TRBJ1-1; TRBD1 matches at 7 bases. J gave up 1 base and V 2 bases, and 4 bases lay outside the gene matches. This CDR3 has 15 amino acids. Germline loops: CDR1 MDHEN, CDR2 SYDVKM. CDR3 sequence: CASSLGTATNTEAFF. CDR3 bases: TGTGCCAGCAGTTTAGGGACAGCGACGAACACTGAAGCTTTCTTT.

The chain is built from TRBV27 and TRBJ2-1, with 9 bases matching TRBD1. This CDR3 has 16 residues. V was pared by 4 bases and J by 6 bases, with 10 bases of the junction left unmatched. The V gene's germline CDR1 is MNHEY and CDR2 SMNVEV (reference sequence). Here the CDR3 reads CASSSHRGLRSNEQFF. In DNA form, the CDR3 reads TGTGCCAGCAGTTCGCACAGGGGGCTACGGTCCAATGAGCAGTTCTTC.

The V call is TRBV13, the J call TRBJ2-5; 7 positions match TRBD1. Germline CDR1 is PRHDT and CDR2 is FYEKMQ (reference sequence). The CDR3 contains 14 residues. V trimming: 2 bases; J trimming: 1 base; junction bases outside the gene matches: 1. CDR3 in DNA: TGTGCCAGCAGCTTAACAGGGGTCCAAGAGACCCAGTACTTC. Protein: CASSLTGVQETQYF.

This CDR3 is CASSTTGHGGNTIYF. CDR3 bases: TGTGCCAGCAGCACCACAGGGCATGGTGGAAACACCATATATTTT. The J gene is TRBJ1-3, the V gene TRBV7-9, with D possibly being TRBD1 (6 bases). The germline V gene encodes CDR1 SEHNR and CDR2 FQNEAQ (reference sequence). CDR3 length: 15 amino acids. V lost 5 bases and J lost 3, with 14 bases in between. The variable domain in full, completed from reference TRBV7-9 and TRBJ1-3, reads DTGVSQNPRHKITKRGQNVTFRCDPISEHNRLYWYRQTLGQGPEFLTYFQNEAQLEKSRLLSDRFSAERPKGSFSTLEIQRTEQGDSAMYLCASSTTGHGGNTIYFGEGSWLTVV.

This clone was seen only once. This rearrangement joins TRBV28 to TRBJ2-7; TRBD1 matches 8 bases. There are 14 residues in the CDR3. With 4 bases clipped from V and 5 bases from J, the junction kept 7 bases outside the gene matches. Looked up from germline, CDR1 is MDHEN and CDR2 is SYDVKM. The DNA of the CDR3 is TGTGCCAGCAGTTATACCGACAGGGGAGACGAGCAGTACTTC. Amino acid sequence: CASSYTDRGDEQYF.

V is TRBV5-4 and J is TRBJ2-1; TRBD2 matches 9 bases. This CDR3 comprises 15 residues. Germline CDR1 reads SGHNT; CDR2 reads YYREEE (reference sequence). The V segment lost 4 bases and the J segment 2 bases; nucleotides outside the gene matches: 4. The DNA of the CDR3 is TGTGCCAGCAGCAGGGGACTAGCTGCCTACAATGAGCAGTTCTTC. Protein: CASSRGLAAYNEQFF.

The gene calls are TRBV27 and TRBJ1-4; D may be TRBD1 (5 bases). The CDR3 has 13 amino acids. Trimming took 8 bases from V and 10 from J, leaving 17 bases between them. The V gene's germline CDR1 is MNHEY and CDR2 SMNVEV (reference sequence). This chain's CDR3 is CASSEQGVRKLFF. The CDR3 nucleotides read TGTGCCAGCTCCGAGCAAGGGGTCCGAAAACTGTTTTTT.

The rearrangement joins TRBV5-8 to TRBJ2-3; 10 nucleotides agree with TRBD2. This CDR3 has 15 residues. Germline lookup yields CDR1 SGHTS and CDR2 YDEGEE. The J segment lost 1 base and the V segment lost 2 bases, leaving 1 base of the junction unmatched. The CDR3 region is CASSFGLAGTDTQYF. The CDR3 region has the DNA TGTGCCAGCAGCTTCGGACTAGCGGGCACAGATACGCAGTATTTT.

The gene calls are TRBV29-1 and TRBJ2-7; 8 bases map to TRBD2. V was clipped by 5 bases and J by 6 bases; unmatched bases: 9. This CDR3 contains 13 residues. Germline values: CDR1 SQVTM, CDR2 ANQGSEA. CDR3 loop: CSVSAGAPSEQYF. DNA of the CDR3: TGCAGCGTTTCAGCGGGAGCGCCCTCCGAGCAGTACTTC.

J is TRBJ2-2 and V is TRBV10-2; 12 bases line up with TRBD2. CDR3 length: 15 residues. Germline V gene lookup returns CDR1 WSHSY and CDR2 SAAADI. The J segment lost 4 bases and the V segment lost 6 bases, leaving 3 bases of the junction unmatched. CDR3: CASRAGLAGTGELFF. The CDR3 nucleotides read TGCGCCAGCAGGGCGGGACTAGCGGGCACCGGGGAGCTGTTTTTT.

The CDR3 DNA reads as TGCGCCAGCAGTGCAGATCAAGATACGCAGTATTTT. This translates into CASSADQDTQYF. V is TRBV5-1 and J is TRBJ2-3; D ambiguous. The CDR3 loop spans 12 amino acids. CDR1 SGHRS and CDR2 YFSETQ come from the germline V gene. Trimming shortened V by 5 bases and J by 5 bases, and 9 bases separated the two germline ends.

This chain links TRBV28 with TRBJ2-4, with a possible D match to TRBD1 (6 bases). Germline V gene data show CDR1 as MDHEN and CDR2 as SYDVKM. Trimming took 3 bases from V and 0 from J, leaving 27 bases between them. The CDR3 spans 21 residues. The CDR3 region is CASSLPFLWVPTGLAKNIQYF. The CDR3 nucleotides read TGTGCCAGCAGTTTGCCCTTCCTATGGGTCCCGACAGGCCTAGCCAAAAACATTCAGTACTTC.

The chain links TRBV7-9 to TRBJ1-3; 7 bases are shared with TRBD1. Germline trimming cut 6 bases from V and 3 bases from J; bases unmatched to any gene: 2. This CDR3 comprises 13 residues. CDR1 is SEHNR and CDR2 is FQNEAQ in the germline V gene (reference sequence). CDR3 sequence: CASRGGRGNTIYF. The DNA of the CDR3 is TGTGCCAGCAGAGGGGGCCGTGGAAACACCATATATTTT.

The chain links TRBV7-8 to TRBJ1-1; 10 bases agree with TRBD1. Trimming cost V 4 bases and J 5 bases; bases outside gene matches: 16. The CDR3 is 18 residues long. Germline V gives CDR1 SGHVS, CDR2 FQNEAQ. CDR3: CASSSRSGTGVIGTEAFF. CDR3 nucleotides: TGTGCCAGCAGCTCACGGTCCGGGACAGGGGTGATAGGGACTGAAGCTTTCTTT.

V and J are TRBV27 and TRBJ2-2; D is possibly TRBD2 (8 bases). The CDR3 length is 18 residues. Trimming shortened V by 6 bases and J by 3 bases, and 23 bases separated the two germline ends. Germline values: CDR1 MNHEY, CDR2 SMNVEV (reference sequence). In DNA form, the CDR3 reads TGTGCCAGCAGGCGACAGGGACTGGCGGGGGGATACACCGGGGAGCTGTTTTTT. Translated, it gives CASRRQGLAGGYTGELFF.

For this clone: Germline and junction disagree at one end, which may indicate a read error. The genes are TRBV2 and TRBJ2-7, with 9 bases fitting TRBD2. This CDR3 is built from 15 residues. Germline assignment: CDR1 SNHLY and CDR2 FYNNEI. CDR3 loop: CASRGTGTSSYKQYF. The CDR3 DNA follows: TGTGCCAGCAGGGGGACCGGGACTAGCTCCTACAAGCAGTACTTC.

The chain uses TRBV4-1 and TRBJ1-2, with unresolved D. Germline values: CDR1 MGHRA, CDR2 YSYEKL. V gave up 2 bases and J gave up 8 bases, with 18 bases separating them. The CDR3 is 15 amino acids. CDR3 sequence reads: CASSQPRGSLGGYTF. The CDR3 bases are TGCGCCAGCAGCCAACCTAGAGGCAGCTTGGGAGGCTACACCTTC.

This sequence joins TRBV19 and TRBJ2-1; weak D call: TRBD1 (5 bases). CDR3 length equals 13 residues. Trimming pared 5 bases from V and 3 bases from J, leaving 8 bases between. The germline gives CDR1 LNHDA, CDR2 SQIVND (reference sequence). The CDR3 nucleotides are TGTGCCAGTAGTGGGGCCTTCTACAATGAGCAGTTCTTC. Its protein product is CASSGAFYNEQFF.

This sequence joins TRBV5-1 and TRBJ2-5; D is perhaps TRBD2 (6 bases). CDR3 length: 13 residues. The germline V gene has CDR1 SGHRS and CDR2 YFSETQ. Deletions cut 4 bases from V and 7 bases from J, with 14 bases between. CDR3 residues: CASSRRGEGTQYF. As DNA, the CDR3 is TGCGCCAGCAGCAGGAGGGGCGAGGGGACCCAGTACTTC.

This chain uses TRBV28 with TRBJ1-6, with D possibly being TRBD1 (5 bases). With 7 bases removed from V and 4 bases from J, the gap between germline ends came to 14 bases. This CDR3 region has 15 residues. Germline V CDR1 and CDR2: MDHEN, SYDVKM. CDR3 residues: CASNEAGVYNSPLHF. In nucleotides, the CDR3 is TGTGCCAGCAACGAAGCGGGGGTGTATAATTCACCCCTCCACTTT.

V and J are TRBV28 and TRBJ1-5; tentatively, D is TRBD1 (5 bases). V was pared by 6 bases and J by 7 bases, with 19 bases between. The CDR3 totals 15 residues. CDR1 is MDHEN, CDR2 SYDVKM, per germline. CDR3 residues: CASSSGSGSGQPQHF. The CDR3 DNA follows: TGTGCCAGCAGCTCTGGATCGGGGTCAGGGCAGCCCCAGCATTTT.

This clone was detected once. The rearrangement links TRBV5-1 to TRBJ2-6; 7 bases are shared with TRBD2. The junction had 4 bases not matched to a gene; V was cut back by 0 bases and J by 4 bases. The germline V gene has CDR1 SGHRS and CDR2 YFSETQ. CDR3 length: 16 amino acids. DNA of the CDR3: TGCGCCAGCAGCTTGGCCGGGGGGTACGGGGCCAACGTCCTGACTTTC. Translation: CASSLAGGYGANVLTF.

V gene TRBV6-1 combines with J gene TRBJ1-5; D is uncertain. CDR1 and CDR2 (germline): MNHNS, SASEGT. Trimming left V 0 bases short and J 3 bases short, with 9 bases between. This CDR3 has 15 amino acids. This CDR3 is CASSEASRVNQPQHF. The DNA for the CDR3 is TGTGCCAGCAGTGAAGCATCAAGGGTCAATCAGCCCCAGCATTTT.

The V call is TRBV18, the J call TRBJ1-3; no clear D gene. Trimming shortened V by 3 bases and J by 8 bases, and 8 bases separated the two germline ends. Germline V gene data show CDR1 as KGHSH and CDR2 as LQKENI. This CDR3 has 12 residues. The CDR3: CASSPGIDTIYF. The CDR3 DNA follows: TGTGCCAGCTCACCCGGAATTGACACCATATATTTT.

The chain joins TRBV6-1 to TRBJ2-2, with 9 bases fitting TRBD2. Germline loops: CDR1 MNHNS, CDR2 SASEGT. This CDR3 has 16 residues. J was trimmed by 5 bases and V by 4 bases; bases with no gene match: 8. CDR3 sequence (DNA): TGTGCCAGCAGTGTGCTGCGGGGGGGCCATACCGGGGAGCTGTTTTTT. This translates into CASSVLRGGHTGELFF.

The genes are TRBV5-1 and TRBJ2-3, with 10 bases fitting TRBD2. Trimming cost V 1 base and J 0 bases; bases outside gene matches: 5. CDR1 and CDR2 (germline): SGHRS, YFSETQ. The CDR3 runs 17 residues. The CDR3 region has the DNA TGCGCCAGCAGCTTGCGAGCGGGGGGGCCTAGCACAGATACGCAGTATTTT. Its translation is CASSLRAGGPSTDTQYF.

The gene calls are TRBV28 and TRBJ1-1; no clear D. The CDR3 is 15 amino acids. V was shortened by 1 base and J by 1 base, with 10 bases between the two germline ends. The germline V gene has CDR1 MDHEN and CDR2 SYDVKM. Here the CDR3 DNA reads TGTGCCAGCAGTTTATACGCGTCGGGGAACACTGAAGCTTTCTTT. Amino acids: CASSLYASGNTEAFF.

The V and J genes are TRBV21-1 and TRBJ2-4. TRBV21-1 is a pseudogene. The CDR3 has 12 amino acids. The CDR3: CASSMGLDIQYF. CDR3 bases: TGTGCCAGCAGCATGGGTTTGGACATTCAGTACTTC.

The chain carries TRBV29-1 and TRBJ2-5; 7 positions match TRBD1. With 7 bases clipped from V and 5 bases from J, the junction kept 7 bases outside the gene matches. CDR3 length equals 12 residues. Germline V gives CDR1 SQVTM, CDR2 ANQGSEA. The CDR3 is CSARQGGETQYF. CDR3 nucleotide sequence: TGCAGCGCACGACAGGGTGGGGAGACCCAGTACTTC.

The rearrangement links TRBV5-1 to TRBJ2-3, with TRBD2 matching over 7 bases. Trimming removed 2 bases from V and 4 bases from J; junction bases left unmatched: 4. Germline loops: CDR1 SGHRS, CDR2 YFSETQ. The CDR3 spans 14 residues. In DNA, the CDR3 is TGCGCCAGCAGCTTAGGGAGGGGTGCAGATACGCAGTATTTT. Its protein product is CASSLGRGADTQYF. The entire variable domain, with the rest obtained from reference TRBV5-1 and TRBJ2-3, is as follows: KAGVTQTPRYLIKTRGQQVTLSCSPISGHRSVSWYQQTPGQGLQFLFEYFSETQRNKGNFPGRFSGRQFSNSRSEMNVSTLELGDSALYLCASSLGRGADTQYFGPGTRLTVL.

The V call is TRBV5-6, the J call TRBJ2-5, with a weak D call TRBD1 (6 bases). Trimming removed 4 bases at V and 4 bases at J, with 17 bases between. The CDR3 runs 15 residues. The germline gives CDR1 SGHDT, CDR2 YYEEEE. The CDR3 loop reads CASSALWTAGETQYF. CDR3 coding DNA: TGTGCCAGCAGCGCCTTATGGACAGCCGGAGAGACCCAGTACTTC.

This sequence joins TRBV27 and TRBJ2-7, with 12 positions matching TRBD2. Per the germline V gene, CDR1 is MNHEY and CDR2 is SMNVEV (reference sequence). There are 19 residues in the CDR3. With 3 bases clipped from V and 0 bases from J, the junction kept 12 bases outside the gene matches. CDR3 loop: CASSFLSRTSGASSYEQYF. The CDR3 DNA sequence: TGTGCCAGCAGTTTTCTTAGCCGGACTAGCGGGGCCAGCTCCTACGAGCAGTACTTC.